This T cell receptor (beta chain) is from a study of blood T cell repertoires in COVID-19. This CDR3 spans 15 amino acids. The germline V gene has CDR1 SGDLS and CDR2 YYNGEE. V was shortened by 6 bases and J by 4 bases, with 19 bases between the two germline ends. Assignments of participants to cohorts depended upon their own reported clinical history. Cohort 3 recovered donors had two negative PCRs, clearance, or symptom resolution. Assay: immunoSEQ multiplex PCR; the TCRdb copy retains only in-frame clones and omits some. The sample includes roughly 250,000 clones, about nine tenths of them seen just once.

This chain joins TRBV9 and TRBJ1-1; D might be TRBD1 (6 bases). The TCR originated in a woman younger than 30 who had recovered from COVID-19. The sample comprised PBMCs or T cells enriched from blood (not recorded which). Here the CDR3 reads CASTTGGALGTEAFF. CDR3 sequence (DNA): TGTGCCAGCACCACGGGGGGGGCGTTAGGCACTGAAGCTTTCTTT.